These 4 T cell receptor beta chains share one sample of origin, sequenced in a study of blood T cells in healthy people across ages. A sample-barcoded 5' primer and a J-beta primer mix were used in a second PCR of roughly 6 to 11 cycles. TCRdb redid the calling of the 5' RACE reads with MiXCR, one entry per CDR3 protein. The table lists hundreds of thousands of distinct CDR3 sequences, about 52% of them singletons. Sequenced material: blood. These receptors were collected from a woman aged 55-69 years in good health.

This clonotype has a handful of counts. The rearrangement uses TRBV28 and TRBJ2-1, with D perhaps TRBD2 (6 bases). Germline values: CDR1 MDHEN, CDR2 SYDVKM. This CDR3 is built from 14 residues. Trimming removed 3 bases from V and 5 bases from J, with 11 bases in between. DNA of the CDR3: TGTGCCAGCAGTTTTGGGGGGACGGACAATGAGCAGTTCTTC. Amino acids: CASSFGGTDNEQFF.

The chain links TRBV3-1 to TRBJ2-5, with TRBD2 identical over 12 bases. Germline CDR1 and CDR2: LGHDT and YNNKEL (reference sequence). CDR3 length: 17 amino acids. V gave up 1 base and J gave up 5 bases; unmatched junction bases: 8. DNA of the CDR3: TGTGCCAGCAGCCAAGGCTCTAGCGGGAGGGCCGATGAGACCCAGTACTTC. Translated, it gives CASSQGSSGRADETQYF.

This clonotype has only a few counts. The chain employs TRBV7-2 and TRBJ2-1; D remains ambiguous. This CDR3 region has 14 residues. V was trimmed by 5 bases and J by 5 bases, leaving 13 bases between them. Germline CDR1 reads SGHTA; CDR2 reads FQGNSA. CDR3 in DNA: TGTGCCAGCAGCCGAACTCCTAGTAACAATGAGCAGTTCTTC. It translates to CASSRTPSNNEQFF.

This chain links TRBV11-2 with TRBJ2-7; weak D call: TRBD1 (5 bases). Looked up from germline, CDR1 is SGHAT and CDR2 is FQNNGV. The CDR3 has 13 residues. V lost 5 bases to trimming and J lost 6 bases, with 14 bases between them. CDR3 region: CASSVTQGTEQYF. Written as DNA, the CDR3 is TGTGCCAGCAGCGTAACCCAGGGAACCGAGCAGTACTTC.